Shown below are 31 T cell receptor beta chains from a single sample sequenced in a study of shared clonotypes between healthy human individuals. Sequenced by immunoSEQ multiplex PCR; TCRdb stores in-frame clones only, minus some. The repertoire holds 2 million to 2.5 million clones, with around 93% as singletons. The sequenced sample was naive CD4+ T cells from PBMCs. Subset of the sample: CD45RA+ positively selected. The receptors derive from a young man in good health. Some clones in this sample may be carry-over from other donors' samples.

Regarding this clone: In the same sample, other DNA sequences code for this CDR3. The CDR3 reads CASSLPDSYNEQFF. For the CDR3, the DNA is TGTGCCAGCAGTTTACCGGACTCCTACAATGAGCAGTTCTTC. The chain recombines TRBV28 with TRBJ2-1; D gene uncertain. CDR1 and CDR2 (germline): MDHEN, SYDVKM. Trimming removed 2 bases from V and 0 bases from J, with 5 bases in between. CDR3 length: 14 amino acids. The variable domain in full, with the rest retrieved from reference TRBV28 and TRBJ2-1, is DVKVTQSSRYLVKRTGEKVFLECVQDMDHENMFWYRQDPGLGLRLIYFSYDVKMKEKGDIPEGYSVSREKKERFSLILESASTNQTSMYLCASSLPDSYNEQFFGPGTRLTVL.

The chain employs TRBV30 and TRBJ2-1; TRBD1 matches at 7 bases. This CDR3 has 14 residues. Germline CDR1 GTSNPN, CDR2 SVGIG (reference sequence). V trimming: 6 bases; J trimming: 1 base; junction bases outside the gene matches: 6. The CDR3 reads CACHRGGSYNEQFF. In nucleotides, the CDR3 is TGTGCCTGCCACAGGGGCGGGTCCTACAATGAGCAGTTCTTC.

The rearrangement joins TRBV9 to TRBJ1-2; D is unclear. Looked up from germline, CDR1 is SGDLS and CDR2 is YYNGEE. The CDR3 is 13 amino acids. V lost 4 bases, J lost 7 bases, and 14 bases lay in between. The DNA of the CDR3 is TGTGCCAGCAGCACGGGCACCCAAAGTGGCTACACCTTC. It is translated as CASSTGTQSGYTF.

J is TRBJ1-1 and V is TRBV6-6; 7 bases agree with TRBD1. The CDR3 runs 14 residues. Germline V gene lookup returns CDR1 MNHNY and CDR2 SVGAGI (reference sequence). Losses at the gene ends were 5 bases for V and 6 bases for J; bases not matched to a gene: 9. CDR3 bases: TGTGCCAGCAGTCGACACAGGGGAGCCGCTGAAGCTTTCTTT. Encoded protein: CASSRHRGAAEAFF.

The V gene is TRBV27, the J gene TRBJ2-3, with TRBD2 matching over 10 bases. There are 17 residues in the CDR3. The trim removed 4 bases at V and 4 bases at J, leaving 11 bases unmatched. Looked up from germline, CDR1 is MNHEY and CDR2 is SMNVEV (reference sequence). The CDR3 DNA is TGTGCCAGCAGTTCCGCGGATAGCGGGAGGATCCCAGATACGCAGTATTTT. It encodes CASSSADSGRIPDTQYF.

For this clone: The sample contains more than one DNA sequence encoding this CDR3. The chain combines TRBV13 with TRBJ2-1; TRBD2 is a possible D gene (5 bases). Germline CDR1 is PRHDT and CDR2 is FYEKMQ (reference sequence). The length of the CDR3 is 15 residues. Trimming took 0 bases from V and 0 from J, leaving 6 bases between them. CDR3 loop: CASSLGGNSYNEQFF. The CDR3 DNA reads TGTGCCAGCAGCTTAGGCGGGAACTCCTACAATGAGCAGTTCTTC.

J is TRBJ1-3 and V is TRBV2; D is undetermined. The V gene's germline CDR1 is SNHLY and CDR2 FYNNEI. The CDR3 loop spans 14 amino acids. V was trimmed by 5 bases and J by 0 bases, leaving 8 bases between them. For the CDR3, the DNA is TGTGCCAGCAGTCGGACTACCTCTGGAAACACCATATATTTT. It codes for CASSRTTSGNTIYF.

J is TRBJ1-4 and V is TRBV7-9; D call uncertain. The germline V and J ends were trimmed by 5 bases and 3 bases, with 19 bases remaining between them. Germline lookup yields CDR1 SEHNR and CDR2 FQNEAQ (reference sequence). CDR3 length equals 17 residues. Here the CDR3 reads CASSVIGSSTANEKLFF. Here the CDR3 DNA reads TGTGCCAGCAGCGTGATAGGTTCCTCGACGGCTAATGAAAAACTGTTTTTT. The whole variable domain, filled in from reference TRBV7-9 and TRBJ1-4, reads DTGVSQNPRHKITKRGQNVTFRCDPISEHNRLYWYRQTLGQGPEFLTYFQNEAQLEKSRLLSDRFSAERPKGSFSTLEIQRTEQGDSAMYLCASSVIGSSTANEKLFFGSGTQLSVL.

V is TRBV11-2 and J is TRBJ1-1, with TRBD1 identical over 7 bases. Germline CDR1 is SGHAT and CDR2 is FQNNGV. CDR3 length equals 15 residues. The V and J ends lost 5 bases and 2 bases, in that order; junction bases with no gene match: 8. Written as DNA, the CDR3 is TGTGCCAGCAGCCATTCAGGGGGGGGTAACACTGAAGCTTTCTTT. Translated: CASSHSGGGNTEAFF.

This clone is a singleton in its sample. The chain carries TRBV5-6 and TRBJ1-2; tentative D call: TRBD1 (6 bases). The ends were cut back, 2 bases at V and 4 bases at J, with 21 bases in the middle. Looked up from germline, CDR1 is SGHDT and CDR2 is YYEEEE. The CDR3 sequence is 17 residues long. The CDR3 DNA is TGTGCCAGCAGCTTAATCGGGGGCTGGGAGGCCTTCTATGGCTACACCTTC. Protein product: CASSLIGGWEAFYGYTF.

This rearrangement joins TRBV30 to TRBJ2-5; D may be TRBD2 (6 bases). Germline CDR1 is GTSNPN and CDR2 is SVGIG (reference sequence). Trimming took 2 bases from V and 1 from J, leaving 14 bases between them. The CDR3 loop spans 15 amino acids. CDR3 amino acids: CAWSPIAGIQETQYF. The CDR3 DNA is TGTGCCTGGAGTCCCATCGCGGGGATCCAAGAGACCCAGTACTTC.

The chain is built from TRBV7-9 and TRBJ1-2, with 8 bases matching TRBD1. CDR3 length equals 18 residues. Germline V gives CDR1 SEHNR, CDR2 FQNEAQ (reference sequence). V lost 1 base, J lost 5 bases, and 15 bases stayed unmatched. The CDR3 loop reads CASSLVGDRLIWKYGYTF. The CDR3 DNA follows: TGTGCCAGCAGCTTAGTTGGGGACAGGTTGATTTGGAAGTATGGCTACACCTTC.

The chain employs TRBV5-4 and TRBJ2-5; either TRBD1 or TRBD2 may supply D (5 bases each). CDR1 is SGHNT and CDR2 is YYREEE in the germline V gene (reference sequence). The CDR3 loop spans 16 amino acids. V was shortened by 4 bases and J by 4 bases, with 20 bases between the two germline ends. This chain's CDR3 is CASSPRGGNPRETQYF. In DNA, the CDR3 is TGTGCCAGCAGCCCGAGGGGCGGCAACCCCCGAGAGACCCAGTACTTC.

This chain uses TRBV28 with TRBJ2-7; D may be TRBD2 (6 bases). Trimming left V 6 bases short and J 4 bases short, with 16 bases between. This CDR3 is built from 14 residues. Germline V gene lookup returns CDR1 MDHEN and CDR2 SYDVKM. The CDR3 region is CASSLTSTAYEQYF. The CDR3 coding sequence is TGTGCCAGCAGCCTGACTAGTACTGCGTACGAGCAGTACTTC.

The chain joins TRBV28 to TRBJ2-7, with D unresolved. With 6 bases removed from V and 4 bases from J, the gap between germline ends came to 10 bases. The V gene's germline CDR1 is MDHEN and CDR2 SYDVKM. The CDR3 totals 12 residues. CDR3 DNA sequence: TGTGCCAGCAGCCAACAGTTTTACGAGCAGTACTTC. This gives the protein CASSQQFYEQYF. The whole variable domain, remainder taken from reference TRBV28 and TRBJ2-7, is DVKVTQSSRYLVKRTGEKVFLECVQDMDHENMFWYRQDPGLGLRLIYFSYDVKMKEKGDIPEGYSVSREKKERFSLILESASTNQTSMYLCASSQQFYEQYFGPGTRLTVT.

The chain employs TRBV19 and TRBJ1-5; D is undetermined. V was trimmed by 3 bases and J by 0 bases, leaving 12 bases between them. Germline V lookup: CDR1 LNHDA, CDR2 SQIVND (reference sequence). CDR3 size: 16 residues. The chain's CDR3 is CASSMGPRSSNQPQHF. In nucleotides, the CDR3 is TGTGCCAGTAGTATGGGCCCCCGTTCTAGCAATCAGCCCCAGCATTTT.

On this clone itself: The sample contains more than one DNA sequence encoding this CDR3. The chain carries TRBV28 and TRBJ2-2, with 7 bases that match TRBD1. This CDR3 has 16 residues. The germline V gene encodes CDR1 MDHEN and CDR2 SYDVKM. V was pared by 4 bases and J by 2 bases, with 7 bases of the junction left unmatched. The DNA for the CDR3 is TGTGCCAGCAGTTCCGCCGGGACAGCCAACACCGGGGAGCTGTTTTTT. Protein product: CASSSAGTANTGELFF.

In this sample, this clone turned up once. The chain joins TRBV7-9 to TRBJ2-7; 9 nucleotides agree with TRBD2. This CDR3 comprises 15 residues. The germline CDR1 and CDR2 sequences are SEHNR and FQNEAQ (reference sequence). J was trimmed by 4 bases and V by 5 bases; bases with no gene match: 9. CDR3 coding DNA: TGTGCCAGCAGCCCTCTGACTAGCGGCCGATACGAGCAGTACTTC. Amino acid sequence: CASSPLTSGRYEQYF. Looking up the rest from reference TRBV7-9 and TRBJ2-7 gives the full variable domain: DTGVSQNPRHKITKRGQNVTFRCDPISEHNRLYWYRQTLGQGPEFLTYFQNEAQLEKSRLLSDRFSAERPKGSFSTLEIQRTEQGDSAMYLCASSPLTSGRYEQYFGPGTRLTVT.

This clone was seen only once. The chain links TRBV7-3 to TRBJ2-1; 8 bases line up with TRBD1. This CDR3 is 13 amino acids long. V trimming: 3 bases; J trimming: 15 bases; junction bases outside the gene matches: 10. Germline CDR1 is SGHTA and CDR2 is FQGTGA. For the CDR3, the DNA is TGTGCCAGCAGCTTCCGGACCGGGACAGGAACGTTCTTC. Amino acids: CASSFRTGTGTFF.

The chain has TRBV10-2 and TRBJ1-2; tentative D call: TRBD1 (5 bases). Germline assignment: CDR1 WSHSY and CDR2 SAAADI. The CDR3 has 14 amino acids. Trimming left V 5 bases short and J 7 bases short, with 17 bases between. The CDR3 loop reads CASSSQGKVSGYTF. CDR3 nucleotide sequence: TGCGCCAGCAGTAGTCAGGGAAAAGTAAGTGGCTACACCTTC.

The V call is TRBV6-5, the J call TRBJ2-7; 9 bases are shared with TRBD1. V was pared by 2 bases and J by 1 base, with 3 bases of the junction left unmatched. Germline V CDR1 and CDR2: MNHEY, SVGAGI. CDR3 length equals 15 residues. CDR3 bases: TGTGCCAGCAGTTACCGGACAGGGGTTTCCTACGAGCAGTACTTC. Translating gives CASSYRTGVSYEQYF.

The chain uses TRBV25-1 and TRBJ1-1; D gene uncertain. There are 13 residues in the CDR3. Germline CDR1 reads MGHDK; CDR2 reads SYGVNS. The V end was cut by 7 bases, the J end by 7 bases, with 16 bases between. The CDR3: CASTLPGQHEAFF. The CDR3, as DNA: TGTGCCAGCACGTTACCCGGGCAGCATGAAGCTTTCTTT. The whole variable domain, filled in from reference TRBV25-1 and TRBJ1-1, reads EADIYQTPRYLVIGTGKKITLECSQTMGHDKMYWYQQDPGMELHLIHYSYGVNSTEKGDLSSESTVSRIRTEHFPLTLESARPSHTSQYLCASTLPGQHEAFFGQGTRLTVV.

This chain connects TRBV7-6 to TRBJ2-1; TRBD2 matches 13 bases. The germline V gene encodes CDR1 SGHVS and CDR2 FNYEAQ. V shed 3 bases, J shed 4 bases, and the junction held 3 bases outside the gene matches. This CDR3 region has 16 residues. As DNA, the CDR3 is TGTGCCAGCAGCTTGCAGACTAGCGGGGGGTACAATGAGCAGTTCTTC. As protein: CASSLQTSGGYNEQFF.

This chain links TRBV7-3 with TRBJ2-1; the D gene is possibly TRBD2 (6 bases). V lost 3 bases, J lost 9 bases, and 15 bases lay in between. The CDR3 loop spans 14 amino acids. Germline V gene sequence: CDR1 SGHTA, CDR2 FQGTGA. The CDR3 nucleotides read TGTGCCAGCAGCTTGGGACTGGAAACTAGTGAGCAGTTCTTC. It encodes CASSLGLETSEQFF.

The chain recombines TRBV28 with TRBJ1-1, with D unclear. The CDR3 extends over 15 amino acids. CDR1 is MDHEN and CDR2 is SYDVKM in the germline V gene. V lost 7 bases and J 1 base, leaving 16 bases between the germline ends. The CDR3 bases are TGTGCCAGCACCACCCTTGGGTTGGGGAACACTGAAGCTTTCTTT. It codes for CASTTLGLGNTEAFF.

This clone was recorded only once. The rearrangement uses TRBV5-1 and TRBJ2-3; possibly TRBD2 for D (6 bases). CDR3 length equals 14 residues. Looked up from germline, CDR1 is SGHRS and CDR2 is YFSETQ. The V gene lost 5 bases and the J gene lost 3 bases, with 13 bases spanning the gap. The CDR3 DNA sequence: TGCGCCAGCAGGGCGGGATCAGCAACAGATACGCAGTATTTT. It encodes CASRAGSATDTQYF.

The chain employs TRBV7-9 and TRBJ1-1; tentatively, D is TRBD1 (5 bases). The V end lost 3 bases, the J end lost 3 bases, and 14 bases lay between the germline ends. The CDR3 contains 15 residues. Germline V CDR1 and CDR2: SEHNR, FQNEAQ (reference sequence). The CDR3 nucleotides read TGTGCCAGCAGCTTGCAGGGAGGTGAGGACACTGAAGCTTTCTTT. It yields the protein CASSLQGGEDTEAFF.

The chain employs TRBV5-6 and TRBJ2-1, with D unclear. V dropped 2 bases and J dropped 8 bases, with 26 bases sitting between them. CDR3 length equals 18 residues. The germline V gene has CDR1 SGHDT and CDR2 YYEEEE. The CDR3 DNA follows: TGTGCCAGCAGCTTAGCAGGCGGAGTACTCCCTAATCGGTATGAGCAGTTCTTC. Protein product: CASSLAGGVLPNRYEQFF.

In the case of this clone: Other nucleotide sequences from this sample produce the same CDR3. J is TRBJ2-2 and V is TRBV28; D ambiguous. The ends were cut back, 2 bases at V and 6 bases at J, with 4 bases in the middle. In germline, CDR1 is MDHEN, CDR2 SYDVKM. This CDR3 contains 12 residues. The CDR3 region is CASSLSSGELFF. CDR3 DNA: TGTGCCAGCAGTTTAAGTTCCGGGGAGCTGTTTTTT.

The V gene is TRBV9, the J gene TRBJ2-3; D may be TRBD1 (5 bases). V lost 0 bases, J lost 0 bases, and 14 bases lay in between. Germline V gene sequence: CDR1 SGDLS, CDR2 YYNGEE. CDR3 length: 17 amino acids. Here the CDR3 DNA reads TGTGCCAGCAGCGTAGTTGGAAGGGGAACTAGCACAGATACGCAGTATTTT. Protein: CASSVVGRGTSTDTQYF.

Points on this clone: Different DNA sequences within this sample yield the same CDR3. The CDR3 sequence is CASSESNQPQHF. CDR3 in DNA: TGTGCCAGCAGTGAAAGCAATCAGCCCCAGCATTTT. The V gene is TRBV28, the J gene TRBJ1-5; no clear D. This CDR3 spans 12 amino acids. The V end lost 5 bases, the J end lost 1 base, and 3 bases lay between the germline ends. The germline V gene has CDR1 MDHEN and CDR2 SYDVKM.